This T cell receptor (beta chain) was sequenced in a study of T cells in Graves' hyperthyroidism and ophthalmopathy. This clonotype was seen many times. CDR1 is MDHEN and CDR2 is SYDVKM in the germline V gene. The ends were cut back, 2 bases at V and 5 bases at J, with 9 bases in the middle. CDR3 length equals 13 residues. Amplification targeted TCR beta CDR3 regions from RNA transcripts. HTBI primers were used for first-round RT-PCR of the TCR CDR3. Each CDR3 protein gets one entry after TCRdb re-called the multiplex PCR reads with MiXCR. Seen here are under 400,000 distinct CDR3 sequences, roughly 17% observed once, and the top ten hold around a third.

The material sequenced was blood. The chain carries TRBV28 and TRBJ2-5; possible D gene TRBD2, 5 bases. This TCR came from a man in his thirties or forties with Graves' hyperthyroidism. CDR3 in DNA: TGTGCCAGCAGTTTAGCTAGCTCGGAGACCCAGTACTTC. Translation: CASSLASSETQYF.